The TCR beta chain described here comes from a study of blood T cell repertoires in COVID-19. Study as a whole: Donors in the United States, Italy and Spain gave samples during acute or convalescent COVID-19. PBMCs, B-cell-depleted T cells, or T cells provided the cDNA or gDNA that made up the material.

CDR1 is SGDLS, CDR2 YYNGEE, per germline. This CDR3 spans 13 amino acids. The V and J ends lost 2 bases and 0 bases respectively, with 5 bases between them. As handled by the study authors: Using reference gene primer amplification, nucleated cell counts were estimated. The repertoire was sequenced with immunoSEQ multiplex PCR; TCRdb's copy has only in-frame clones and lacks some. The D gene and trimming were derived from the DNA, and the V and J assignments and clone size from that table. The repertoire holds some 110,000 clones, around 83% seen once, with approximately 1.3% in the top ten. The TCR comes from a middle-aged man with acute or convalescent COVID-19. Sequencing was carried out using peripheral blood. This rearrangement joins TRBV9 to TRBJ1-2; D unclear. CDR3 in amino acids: CASSVEANYGYTF. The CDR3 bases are TGTGCCAGCAGCGTGGAGGCTAACTATGGCTACACCTTC.